The rows below give T cell receptor beta chains drawn from one sample of a study of blood T cell repertoires in COVID-19. Here immunoSEQ multiplex PCR was the method, and the copy in TCRdb shows in-frame clones only, minus some. The sample records approximately 240,000 clones, about nine tenths being singletons. The sample comprised PBMCs or T cells enriched from blood (not recorded which). The receptors were gathered from a woman under 40 with acute COVID-19. The CDR3 runs from the conserved cysteine through the conserved F or W. The D gene is left open where the match is weak. Size tells how often a clone was seen (once, few, many) or the class of an expanded clone, and some rows leave it out.

d_gene	len	abundance	v_gene	j_gene	CDR3nt	CDR3aa
-	15	-	TRBV28	TRBJ2-3	TGTGCCAGCAGTATACAGGGTATTCCCACAGATACGCAGTATTTT	CASSIQGIPTDTQYF
-	16	-	TRBV4-1	TRBJ2-3	TGCGCCAGCAGCCAATCTGGGGGAGGCAGAACAGATACGCAGTATTTT	CASSQSGGGRTDTQYF
-	16	-	TRBV6-2/TRBV6-3	TRBJ2-1	TGTGCCAGCAGCCCCATCCCACTAGCACGTGGCAATGAGCAGTTCTTC	CASSPIPLARGNEQFF
TRBD2	14	-	TRBV11-2	TRBJ2-5	TGTGCCAGCAGCATAGCGGGAGCTCGAGAGACCCAGTACTTC	CASSIAGARETQYF
TRBD1	15	few	TRBV5-4	TRBJ1-2	TGTGCCAGCAGCTTTGATACAGGGGGCGCCGGTGGCTACACCTTC	CASSFDTGGAGGYTF
-	13	few	TRBV19	TRBJ2-1	TGTGCCAGTAGCCACCTTGGACAGCCCGAGCAGTTCTTC	CASSHLGQPEQFF
-	13	-	TRBV19	TRBJ1-1	TGTGCCAGTAGTATATCAGTAAACACTGAAGCTTTCTTT	CASSISVNTEAFF
TRBD2	14	once	TRBV28	TRBJ2-7	TGTGCCAGCACCTGGGGGGGGAGCCCCTACGAGCAGTACTTC	CASTWGGSPYEQYF
-	14	-	TRBV4-3	TRBJ2-1	TGCGCCAGCAGCCAAGCACTAGCAGGGAATGAGCAGTTCTTC	CASSQALAGNEQFF
-	15	-	TRBV10-3	TRBJ1-5	TGTGCCATCAGTACAGACTCCGGGACAAAGCAGCCCCAGCATTTT	CAISTDSGTKQPQHF
-	15	-	TRBV10-1	TRBJ1-3	TGCGCCAGCAGTCTCTCAGAAATGCCTGGAAACACCATATATTTT	CASSLSEMPGNTIYF
-	17	-	TRBV7-8	TRBJ1-1	TGTGCCAGCAGCTCCCCAAATACAGGGAGCTTGAACACTGAAGCTTTCTTT	CASSSPNTGSLNTEAFF
TRBD1	13	-	TRBV5-6	TRBJ2-5	TGTGCCAGCAGCGCGACAGGGGTGGAGACCCAGTACTTC	CASSATGVETQYF
TRBD1	13	-	TRBV19	TRBJ1-2	TGTGCCACTACAACCGGGACAGAGAATGGCTACACCTTC	CATTTGTENGYTF
TRBD1	15	-	TRBV19	TRBJ2-5	TGTGCCAGTAGCGAAGACAGGGGCCCCTCGGAGACCCAGTACTTC	CASSEDRGPSETQYF
-	16	-	TRBV7-9	TRBJ2-5	TGTGCCAGCAGCTCCTGGCGCCTAGCCAGCCAAGAGACCCAGTACTTC	CASSSWRLASQETQYF
TRBD2	16	few	TRBV7-3	TRBJ2-2	TGTGCCAGCAGCCGACAGGGACTAGCGGGTACCGGGGAGCTGTTTTTT	CASSRQGLAGTGELFF
-	13	-	TRBV2	TRBJ1-2	TGTGCCAGCACTACCGACAGGACGTTCGGCTACACCTTC	CASTTDRTFGYTF